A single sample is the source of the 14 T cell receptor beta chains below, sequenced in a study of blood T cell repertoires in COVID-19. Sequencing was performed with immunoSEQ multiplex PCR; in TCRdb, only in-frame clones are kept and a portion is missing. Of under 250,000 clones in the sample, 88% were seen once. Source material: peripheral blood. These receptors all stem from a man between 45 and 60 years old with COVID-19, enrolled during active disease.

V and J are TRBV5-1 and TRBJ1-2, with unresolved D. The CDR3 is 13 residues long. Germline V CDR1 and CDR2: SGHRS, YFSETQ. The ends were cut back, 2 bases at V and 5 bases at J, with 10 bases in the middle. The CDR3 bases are TGCGCCAGCAGCTTCAGTACAGAGTATGGCTACACCTTC. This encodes CASSFSTEYGYTF.

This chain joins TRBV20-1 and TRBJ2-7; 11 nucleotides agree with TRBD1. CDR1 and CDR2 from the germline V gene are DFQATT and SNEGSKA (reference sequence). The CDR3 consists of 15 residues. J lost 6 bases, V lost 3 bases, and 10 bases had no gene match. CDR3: CSASPGTGGSGEQYF. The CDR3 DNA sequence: TGCAGTGCTAGTCCCGGGACAGGGGGTTCCGGCGAGCAGTACTTC.

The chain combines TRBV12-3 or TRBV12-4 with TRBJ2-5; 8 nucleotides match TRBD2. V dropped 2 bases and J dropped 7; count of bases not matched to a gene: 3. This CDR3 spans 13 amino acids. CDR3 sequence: CASSLRGGGTQYF. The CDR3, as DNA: TGTGCCAGCAGTTTACGGGGGGGCGGGACCCAGTACTTC.

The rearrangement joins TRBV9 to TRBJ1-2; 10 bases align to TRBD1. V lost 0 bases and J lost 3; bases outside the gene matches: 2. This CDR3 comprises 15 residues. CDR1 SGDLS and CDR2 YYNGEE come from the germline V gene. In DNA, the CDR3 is TGTGCCAGCAGCGTAGATGGACAGGGGGACTATGGCTACACCTTC. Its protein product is CASSVDGQGDYGYTF.

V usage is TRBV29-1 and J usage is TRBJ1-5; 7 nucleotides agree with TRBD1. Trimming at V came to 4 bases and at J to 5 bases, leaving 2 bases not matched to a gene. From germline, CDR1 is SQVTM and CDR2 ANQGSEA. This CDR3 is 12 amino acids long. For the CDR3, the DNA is TGCAGCGTTGTCGACAGGGATCAGCCCCAGCATTTT. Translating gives CSVVDRDQPQHF.

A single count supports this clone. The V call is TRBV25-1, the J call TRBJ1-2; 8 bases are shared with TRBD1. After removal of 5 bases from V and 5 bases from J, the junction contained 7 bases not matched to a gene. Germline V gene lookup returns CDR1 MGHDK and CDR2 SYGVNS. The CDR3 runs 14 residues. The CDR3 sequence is CASSTGQGIYGYTF. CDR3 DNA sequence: TGTGCCAGCAGTACCGGACAGGGAATTTATGGCTACACCTTC.

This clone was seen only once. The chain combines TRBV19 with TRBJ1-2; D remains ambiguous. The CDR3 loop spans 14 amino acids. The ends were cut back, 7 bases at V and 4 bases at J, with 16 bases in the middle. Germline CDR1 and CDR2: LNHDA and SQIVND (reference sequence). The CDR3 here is CASTLGRTIYGYTF. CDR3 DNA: TGTGCCAGTACCCTTGGGAGGACTATCTATGGCTACACCTTC.

CDR3 DNA: TGCGCCAGCAGCCATGAGATGGCTAGCGGGAGTATGGGTGAGCAGTTCTTC. This encodes CASSHEMASGSMGEQFF. The rearrangement links TRBV4-1 to TRBJ2-1; TRBD2 matches at 10 bases. Unmatched junction bases numbered 14, after V lost 3 bases and J lost 9 bases. There are 17 residues in the CDR3. Germline CDR1 is MGHRA and CDR2 is YSYEKL.

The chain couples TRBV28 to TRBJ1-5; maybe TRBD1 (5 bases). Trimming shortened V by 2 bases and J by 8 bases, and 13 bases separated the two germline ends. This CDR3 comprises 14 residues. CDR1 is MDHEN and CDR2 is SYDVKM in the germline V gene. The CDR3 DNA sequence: TGTGCCAGCAGTTTACCCGACAGAATCAAGCCCCAGCATTTT. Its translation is CASSLPDRIKPQHF.

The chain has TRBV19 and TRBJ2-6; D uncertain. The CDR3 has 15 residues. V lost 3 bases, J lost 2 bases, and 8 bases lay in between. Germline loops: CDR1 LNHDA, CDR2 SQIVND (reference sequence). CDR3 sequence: CASSIGSPGANVLTF. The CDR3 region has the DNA TGTGCCAGTAGTATTGGTAGCCCTGGGGCCAACGTCCTGACTTTC.

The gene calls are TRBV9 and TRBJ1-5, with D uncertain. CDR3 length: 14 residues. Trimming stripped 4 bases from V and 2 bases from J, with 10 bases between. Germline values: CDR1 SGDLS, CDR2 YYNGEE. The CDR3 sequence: CASSPYDGNQPQHF. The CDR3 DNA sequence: TGTGCCAGCAGCCCCTATGATGGCAATCAGCCCCAGCATTTT. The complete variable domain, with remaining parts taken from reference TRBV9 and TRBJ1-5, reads DSGVTQTPKHLITATGQRVTLRCSPRSGDLSVYWYQQSLDQGLQFLIQYYNGEERAKGNILERFSAQQFPDLHSELNLSSLELGDSALYFCASSPYDGNQPQHFGDGTRLSIL.

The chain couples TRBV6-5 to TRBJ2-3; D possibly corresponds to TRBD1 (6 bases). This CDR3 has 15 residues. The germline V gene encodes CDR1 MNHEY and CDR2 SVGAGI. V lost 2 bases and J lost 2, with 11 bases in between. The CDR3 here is CASSYGPGDTDTQYF. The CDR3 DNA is TGTGCCAGCAGTTACGGCCCAGGGGACACAGATACGCAGTATTTT.

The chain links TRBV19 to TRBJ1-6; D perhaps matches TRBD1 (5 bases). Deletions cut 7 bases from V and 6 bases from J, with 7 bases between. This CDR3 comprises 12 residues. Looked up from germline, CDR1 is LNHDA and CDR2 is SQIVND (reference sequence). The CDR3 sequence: CASTQGNSPLHF. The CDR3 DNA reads TGTGCCAGTACCCAGGGTAATTCACCCCTCCACTTT.

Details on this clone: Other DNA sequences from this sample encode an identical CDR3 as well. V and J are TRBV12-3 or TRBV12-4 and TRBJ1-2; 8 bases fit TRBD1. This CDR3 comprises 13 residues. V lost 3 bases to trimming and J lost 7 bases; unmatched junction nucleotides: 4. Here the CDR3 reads CASSFQGAGGYTF. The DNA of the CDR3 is TGTGCCAGCAGTTTTCAGGGGGCTGGTGGCTACACCTTC.